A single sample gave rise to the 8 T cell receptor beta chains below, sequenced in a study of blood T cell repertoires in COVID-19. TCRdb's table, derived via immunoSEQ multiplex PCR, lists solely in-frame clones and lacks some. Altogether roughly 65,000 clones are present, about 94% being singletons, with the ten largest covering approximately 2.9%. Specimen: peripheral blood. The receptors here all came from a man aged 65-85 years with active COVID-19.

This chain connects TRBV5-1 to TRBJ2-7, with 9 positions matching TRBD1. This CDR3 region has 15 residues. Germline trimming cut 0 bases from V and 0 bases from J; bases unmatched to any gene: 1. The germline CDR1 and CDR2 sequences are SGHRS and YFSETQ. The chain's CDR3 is CASSLGTGVSYEQYF. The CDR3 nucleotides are TGCGCCAGCAGCTTGGGGACAGGGGTCTCCTACGAGCAGTACTTC.

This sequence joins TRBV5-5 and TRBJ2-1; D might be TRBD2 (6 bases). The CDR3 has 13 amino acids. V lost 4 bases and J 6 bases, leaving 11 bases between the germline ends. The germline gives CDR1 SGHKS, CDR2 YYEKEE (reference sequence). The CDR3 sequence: CASSLGLLNEQFF. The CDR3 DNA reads TGTGCCAGCAGCCTGGGACTCCTCAATGAGCAGTTCTTC.

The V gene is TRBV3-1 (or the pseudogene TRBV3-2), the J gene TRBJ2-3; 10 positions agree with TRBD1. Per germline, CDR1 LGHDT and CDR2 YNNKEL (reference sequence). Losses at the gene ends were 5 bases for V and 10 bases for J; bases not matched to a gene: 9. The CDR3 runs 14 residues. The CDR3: CASSADRGVRSQYF. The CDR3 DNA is TGTGCCAGCAGCGCGGACAGGGGGGTTCGGTCGCAGTATTTT.

The CDR3 spells CASSLARQTSGNTIYF. CDR3 DNA: TGTGCCAGCAGCTTGGCCCGACAGACTTCTGGAAACACCATATATTTT. The chain uses TRBV5-8 and TRBJ1-3, with a tentative D call TRBD1 (5 bases). This CDR3 comprises 16 residues. The V and J ends lost 0 bases and 1 base respectively, with 11 bases between them. From germline, CDR1 is SGHTS and CDR2 YDEGEE.

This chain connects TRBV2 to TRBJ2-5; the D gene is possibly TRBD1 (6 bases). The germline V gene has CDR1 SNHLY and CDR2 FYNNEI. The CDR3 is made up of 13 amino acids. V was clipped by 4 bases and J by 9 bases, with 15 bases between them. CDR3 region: CASSGTGLVAQYF. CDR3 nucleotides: TGTGCCAGCAGTGGCACAGGGCTTGTGGCCCAGTACTTC.

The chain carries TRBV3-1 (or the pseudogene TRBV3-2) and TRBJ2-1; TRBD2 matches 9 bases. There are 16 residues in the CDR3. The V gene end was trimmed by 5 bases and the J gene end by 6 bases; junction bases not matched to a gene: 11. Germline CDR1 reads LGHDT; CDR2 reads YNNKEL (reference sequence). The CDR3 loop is CASSSLSGGGFNEQFF. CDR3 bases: TGTGCCAGCAGCTCCCTTAGCGGGGGAGGGTTCAATGAGCAGTTCTTC.

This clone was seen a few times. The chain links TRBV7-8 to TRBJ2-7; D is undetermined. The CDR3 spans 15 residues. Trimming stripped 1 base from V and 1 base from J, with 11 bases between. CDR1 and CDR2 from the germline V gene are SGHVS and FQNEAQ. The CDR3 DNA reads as TGTGCCAGCAGCTTAGATTCTACCGCGTCCTACGAGCAGTACTTC. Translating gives CASSLDSTASYEQYF.

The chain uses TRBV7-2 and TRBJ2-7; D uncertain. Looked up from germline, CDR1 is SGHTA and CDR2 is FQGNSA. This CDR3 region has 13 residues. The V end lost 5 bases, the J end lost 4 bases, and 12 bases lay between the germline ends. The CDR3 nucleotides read TGTGCCAGCAGCCAGTCCCCAAATTACGAGCAGTACTTC. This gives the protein CASSQSPNYEQYF.